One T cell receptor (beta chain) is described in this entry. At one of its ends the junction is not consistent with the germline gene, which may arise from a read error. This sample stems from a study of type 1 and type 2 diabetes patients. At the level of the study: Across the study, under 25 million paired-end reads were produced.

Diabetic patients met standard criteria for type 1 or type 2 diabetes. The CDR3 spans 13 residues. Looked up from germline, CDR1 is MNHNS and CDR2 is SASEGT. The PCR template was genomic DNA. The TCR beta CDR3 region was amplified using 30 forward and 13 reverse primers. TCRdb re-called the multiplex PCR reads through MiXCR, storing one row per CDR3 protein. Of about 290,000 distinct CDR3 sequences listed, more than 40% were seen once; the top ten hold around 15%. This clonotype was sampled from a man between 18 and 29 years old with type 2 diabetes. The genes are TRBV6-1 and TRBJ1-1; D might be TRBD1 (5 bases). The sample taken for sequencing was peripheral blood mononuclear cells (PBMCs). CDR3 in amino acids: CAISVGGGGEAFF. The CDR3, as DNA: TGTGCCATCAGTGTCGGGGGTGGAGGCGAAGCTTTCTTT.